The source of this TCR beta chain is a study of CD8+CD57+ T cells in acquired aplastic anemia. Background on the study: When averaged, DNA from sorted CD4+ and CD8+ cells came to 2.5 to 4 ug. The average read count for CD4+ cells in healthy donors was around 11 million.

Genomic DNA acted as the template from which TCR beta VDJ combination and CDR3 sequence profiling were carried out. Via MiXCR, TCRdb re-called the reads, giving one row per CDR3 protein. The top ten clones hold about a sixth of a sample with fewer than 250,000 distinct CDR3 sequences, roughly half of them seen once. There are 15 residues in the CDR3. The junction had 5 bases not matched to a gene; V was cut back by 1 base and J by 5 bases. Germline V gene lookup returns CDR1 LNHDA and CDR2 SQIVND (reference sequence). General study findings and limits: Between the patient and control groups, CD8+ Simpson's diversity did not differ significantly. Found in both controls and patients were around 30 CD8+ CDR3 sequences.

This clonotype was recorded many times. The target antigen is unknown. This TCR derives from a human donor in good health, serving as a control. Sequencing used sorted CD4+, CD8+, or CD8+CD57+ T cells (not recorded which) from PBMCs. This chain links TRBV19 with TRBJ1-2; 9 bases fit TRBD1. The CDR3 nucleotides are TGTGCCAGTAGTATAGCCGGGACAGGGTCGTATGGCTACACCTTC. It yields the protein CASSIAGTGSYGYTF.